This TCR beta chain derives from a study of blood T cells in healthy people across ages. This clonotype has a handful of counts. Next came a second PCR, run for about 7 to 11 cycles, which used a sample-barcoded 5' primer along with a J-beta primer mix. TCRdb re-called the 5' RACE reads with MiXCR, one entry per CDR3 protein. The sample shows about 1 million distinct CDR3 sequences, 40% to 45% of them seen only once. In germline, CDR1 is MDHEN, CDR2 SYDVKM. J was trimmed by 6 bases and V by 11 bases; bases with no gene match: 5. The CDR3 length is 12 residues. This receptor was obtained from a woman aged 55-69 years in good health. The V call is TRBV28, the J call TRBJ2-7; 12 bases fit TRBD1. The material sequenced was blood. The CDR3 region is CAVGDRGPEQYF. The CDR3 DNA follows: TGTGCCGTCGGGGACAGGGGGCCCGAGCAGTACTTC.